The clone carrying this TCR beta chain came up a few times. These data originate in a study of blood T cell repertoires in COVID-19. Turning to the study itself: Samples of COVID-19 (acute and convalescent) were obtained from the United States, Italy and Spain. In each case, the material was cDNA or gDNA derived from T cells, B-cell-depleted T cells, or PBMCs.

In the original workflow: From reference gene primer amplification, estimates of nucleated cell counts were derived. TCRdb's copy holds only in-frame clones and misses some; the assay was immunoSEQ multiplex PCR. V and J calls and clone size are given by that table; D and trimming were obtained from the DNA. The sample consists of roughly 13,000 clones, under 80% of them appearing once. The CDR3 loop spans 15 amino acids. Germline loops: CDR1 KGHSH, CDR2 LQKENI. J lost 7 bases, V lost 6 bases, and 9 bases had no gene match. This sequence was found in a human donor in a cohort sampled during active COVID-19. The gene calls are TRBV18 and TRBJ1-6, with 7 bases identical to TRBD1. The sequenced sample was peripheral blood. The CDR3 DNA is TGTGCCAGCTCCCTGAGTGGGGACAGAAATTCACCCCTCCACTTT. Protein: CASSLSGDRNSPLHF.